The 5 T cell receptor beta chains below come from one sample, sequenced in a study of blood T cell repertoires in COVID-19. Measured with immunoSEQ multiplex PCR; TCRdb has only the in-frame clones, and not every one. The sample yields around 100,000 clones, roughly 69% seen once. Material: peripheral blood. The receptors derive from a man older than 75 with acute or convalescent COVID-19.

A single count supports this clone. V is TRBV6-6 and J is TRBJ2-7; 7 nucleotides match TRBD2. Germline values: CDR1 MNHNY, CDR2 SVGAGI (reference sequence). There are 15 residues in the CDR3. With V trimmed by 2 bases and J by 0 bases, 4 bases remained unmatched. This CDR3 is CASSYLAESSYEQYF. The DNA for the CDR3 is TGTGCCAGCAGTTACCTAGCGGAGAGCTCCTACGAGCAGTACTTC.

This clone was seen more than once but under ten times. The chain couples TRBV30 to TRBJ2-7, with D possibly being TRBD2 (5 bases). Germline CDR1 reads GTSNPN; CDR2 reads SVGIG (reference sequence). Trimming took off 2 bases at V and 7 bases at J, with 15 bases between the two ends. The CDR3 contains 13 residues. The CDR3: CAWSTGVPGEQYF. The CDR3 nucleotides read TGTGCCTGGAGTACGGGCGTGCCGGGAGAGCAGTACTTC. Together with reference TRBV30 and TRBJ2-7, the CDR3 gives the full variable domain: SQTIHQWPATLVQPVGSPLSLECTVEGTSNPNLYWYRQAAGRGLQLLFYSVGIGQISSEVPQNLSASRPQDRQFILSSKKLLLSDSGFYLCAWSTGVPGEQYFGPGTRLTVT.

V gene TRBV7-8 combines with J gene TRBJ1-1, with 8 bases lining up with TRBD1. This CDR3 has 16 residues. Per germline, CDR1 SGHVS and CDR2 FQNEAQ. V gave up 5 bases and J gave up 5 bases; unmatched junction bases: 13. The CDR3 DNA sequence: TGTGCCAGCAGCCTCAGGGGGCAGGGGGCGGGAACTGAAGCTTTCTTT. Translated, it gives CASSLRGQGAGTEAFF. Looking up the rest from reference TRBV7-8 and TRBJ1-1 gives the full variable domain: GAGVSQSPRYKVAKRGQDVALRCDPISGHVSLFWYQQALGQGPEFLTYFQNEAQLDKSGLPSDRFFAERPEGSVSTLKIQRTQQEDSAVYLCASSLRGQGAGTEAFFGQGTRLTVV.

This clone was observed a few times. As DNA, the CDR3 is TGTGCCAGCAGCTTAGGAGGGGGCTATGGCTACACCTTC. This translates into CASSLGGGYGYTF. This chain connects TRBV13 to TRBJ1-2, with a possible D match to TRBD1 (6 bases). The V gene's germline CDR1 is PRHDT and CDR2 FYEKMQ (reference sequence). CDR3 length: 13 residues. V was pared by 0 bases and J by 4 bases, with 6 bases between. Using reference TRBV13 and TRBJ1-2 for the parts outside the CDR3, the full variable domain is AAGVIQSPRHLIKEKRETATLKCYPIPRHDTVYWYQQGPGQDPQFLISFYEKMQSDKGSIPDRFSAQQFSDYHSELNMSSLELGDSALYFCASSLGGGYGYTFGSGTRLTVV.

The chain carries TRBV5-1 and TRBJ2-1; 13 nucleotides line up with TRBD2. The CDR3 totals 15 residues. The V gene end was trimmed by 9 bases and the J gene end by 10 bases; junction bases not matched to a gene: 13. Looked up from germline, CDR1 is SGHRS and CDR2 is YFSETQ. CDR3 in amino acids: CATTSGTSGMGEQFF. In nucleotides, the CDR3 is TGCGCCACGACGTCCGGGACTAGCGGGATGGGCGAGCAGTTCTTC. Drawing the rest from reference TRBV5-1 and TRBJ2-1, the complete variable domain is KAGVTQTPRYLIKTRGQQVTLSCSPISGHRSVSWYQQTPGQGLQFLFEYFSETQRNKGNFPGRFSGRQFSNSRSEMNVSTLELGDSALYLCATTSGTSGMGEQFFGPGTRLTVL.